The 12 T cell receptor beta chains below come from one sample, sequenced in a study of regulatory T cells in long-lasting Graves disease (dated by TCRdb to the early 2020s). Explained via the paper, the time point label denotes: newly diagnosed GD, antithyroid drugs for less than 3 months. RNA was extracted from PBMCs in TRIzol for both TCR sequencing and RNA sequencing. Libraries were built with multiplex PCR. The reads were generated on an Illumina HiSeq 4000. CDR3 regions were amplified by Arm-PCR with iRepertoire HTBI primers to construct TCR beta libraries. TCRdb cleaned the public reads at Q25 with fastp, built clones with MiXCR and kept in-frame beta chains. Rows merge per CDR3 protein into single entries with the most common DNA and genes. In all, the sample holds roughly 420,000 distinct CDR3 sequences, and 15% to 19% of those were seen once. The ten largest make up 20% to 25% of the sample.

The sample here was peripheral blood mononuclear cells (PBMCs), taken at new diagnosis, from a patient treated with antithyroid drugs. The receptors originated from a female donor with Graves disease.

This clonotype was counted many times. V usage is TRBV27 and J usage is TRBJ2-5, with D perhaps matching TRBD2 (5 bases). In germline, CDR1 is MNHEY, CDR2 SMNVEV (reference sequence). Trimming took off 5 bases at V and 1 base at J, with 14 bases between the two ends. CDR3 length equals 15 residues. CDR3 loop: CASSPPGLIQETQYF. The CDR3 nucleotides are TGTGCCAGCAGTCCCCCGGGGTTGATCCAAGAGACCCAGTACTTC.

This clonotype was observed at least ten times. The chain combines TRBV19 with TRBJ1-4, with D unclear. The CDR3 loop spans 14 amino acids. CDR1 is LNHDA, CDR2 SQIVND, per germline (reference sequence). V lost 7 bases and J 0 bases, leaving 9 bases between the germline ends. The CDR3, as DNA: TGTGCCAGTACCGCAGACCCAACTAATGAAAAACTGTTTTTT. This encodes CASTADPTNEKLFF.

This clonotype turned up a few times. The V call is TRBV9, the J call TRBJ2-5; 12 nucleotides align to TRBD1. V was pared by 2 bases and J by 5 bases, with 4 bases of the junction left unmatched. CDR3 length: 15 residues. From germline, CDR1 is SGDLS and CDR2 YYNGEE. The CDR3 coding sequence is TGTGCCAGCAGCGTGGGGACAGGGGGCCTGGAGACCCAGTACTTC. Translation gives CASSVGTGGLETQYF.

This clonotype was detected many times. This rearrangement joins TRBV11-2 to TRBJ1-1, with D hard to call. The CDR3 is 15 residues long. The germline V and J ends were trimmed by 0 bases and 4 bases, with 12 bases remaining between them. Looked up from germline, CDR1 is SGHAT and CDR2 is FQNNGV. The CDR3 region has the DNA TGTGCCAGCAGCTTAGATCTCAAGGGTGCCACTGAAGCTTTCTTT. It encodes CASSLDLKGATEAFF.

This clonotype was picked up a small number of times. The chain links TRBV10-2 to TRBJ1-1; 10 nucleotides match TRBD1. The ends lost 0 bases at V and 10 bases at J; junction bases unmatched: 2. From germline, CDR1 is WSHSY and CDR2 SAAADI. The CDR3 contains 13 residues. The CDR3 sequence is CASSESDRGGAFF. The DNA for the CDR3 is TGCGCCAGCAGTGAGTCGGACAGGGGGGGAGCTTTCTTT.

This clonotype was found many times. The CDR3 is CASSPSPRERETQYF. CDR3 coding DNA: TGTGCCAGCAGTCCCTCCCCCAGGGAGCGGGAGACCCAGTACTTC. This sequence joins TRBV7-9 and TRBJ2-5; D tentatively reads TRBD1 or TRBD2 (5 bases each). The CDR3 consists of 15 residues. V was trimmed by 6 bases and J by 5 bases, leaving 19 bases between them. Germline V gives CDR1 SEHNR, CDR2 FQNEAQ (reference sequence).

This clonotype came up a few times. This CDR3 reads CASSLAQGAGAFF. The CDR3 region has the DNA TGTGCCAGCAGTTTGGCGCAGGGGGCTGGAGCTTTCTTT. The V gene is TRBV12-3 or TRBV12-4, the J gene TRBJ1-1; the match to TRBD1 covers 8 bases. The CDR3 spans 13 residues. The V and J ends lost 3 bases and 10 bases, in that order; junction bases with no gene match: 7.

The J gene is TRBJ1-1, the V gene TRBV6-2 or TRBV6-3; 10 nucleotides agree with TRBD1. CDR3 size: 17 residues. V gave up 5 bases and J gave up 7 bases; unmatched junction bases: 16. Germline V lookup: CDR1 MNHEY, CDR2 SVGEGT. In nucleotides, the CDR3 is TGTGCCAGCAGTGAAATGATATGGGATAGGACAGGGGGTGAAGCTTTCTTT. It encodes CASSEMIWDRTGGEAFF.

This clonotype was seen only a few times. This rearrangement joins TRBV6-1 to TRBJ1-5; D remains ambiguous. The CDR3 extends over 12 amino acids. Germline values: CDR1 MNHNS, CDR2 SASEGT. The V gene lost 6 bases and the J gene lost 7 bases, with 10 bases spanning the gap. The CDR3: CASRVQGQPQHF. The CDR3 DNA is TGTGCCAGCAGGGTACAAGGCCAGCCCCAGCATTTT.

This rearrangement joins TRBV15 to TRBJ2-5, with D perhaps TRBD2 (6 bases). Germline CDR1 and CDR2: LNHNV and YYDKDF (reference sequence). The CDR3 has 14 amino acids. Trimming removed 0 bases at V and 11 bases at J, with 16 bases between. The CDR3 coding sequence is TGTGCCACCAGCAGAGATCGGGAGCCCAATGAGCAGTACTTC. As protein: CATSRDREPNEQYF.

This clonotype came up many times. V usage is TRBV7-8 and J usage is TRBJ2-5; 10 bases map to TRBD2. The CDR3 sequence is 16 residues long. Germline CDR1 is SGHVS and CDR2 is FQNEAQ. The V gene end was trimmed by 1 base and the J gene end by 3 bases; junction bases not matched to a gene: 5. The CDR3 nucleotides are TGTGCCAGCAGCTTAGAGTTAGCGGGAGGTAAAGAGACCCAGTACTTC. Translated: CASSLELAGGKETQYF.

The CDR3 sequence is CAISEWGIGGPRRVNEQFF. The CDR3 DNA reads as TGTGCCATCAGTGAGTGGGGGATTGGGGGACCCCGCCGAGTTAATGAGCAGTTCTTC. The chain employs TRBV10-3 and TRBJ2-1, with D perhaps TRBD1 or TRBD2 (5 bases each). This CDR3 spans 19 amino acids. Trimming removed 1 base from V and 7 bases from J, with 26 bases in between. CDR1 and CDR2 from the germline V gene are ENHRY and SYGVKD.